The clone carrying this T cell receptor (beta chain) was counted a few times. The data stem from a study of T-cell memory formation after mild COVID-19. Whole-study context: For the most part, TCR clusters were specific to one donor.

Barcoded TCR alpha and TCR beta cDNA libraries with UMIs came from 5'RACE using constant-segment primers. MiXCR, applied by TCRdb to the 5' RACE reads, yields one record per CDR3 protein. The top ten clones hold about 12% of a sample with roughly 500,000 distinct CDR3 sequences, approximately 20% of them seen once. The origin of this receptor is an adult woman who had mild COVID-19 (a few samples of this study predate the infection). Cell type and time point are not known. Sample: PBMCs or a T cell subset sorted from them (not recorded which).

DNA for the CDR3: TGTGCCAGCTCCCCAGTCGGGACAGGGGGTTACAATGAGCAGTTCTTC. Protein sequence: CASSPVGTGGYNEQFF. The rearrangement uses TRBV6-5 and TRBJ2-1; 11 bases map to TRBD1. The germline gives CDR1 MNHEY, CDR2 SVGAGI. The CDR3 contains 16 residues. V lost 8 bases and J lost 4; bases outside the gene matches: 10.